The source of this TCR beta chain is a study of shared T cell receptors in the human thymus. TCRdb's table, derived via immunoSEQ multiplex PCR, lists solely in-frame clones and lacks some. The sample lists 630,000 or so clones, around 87% occurring once. Germline trimming cut 3 bases from V and 3 bases from J; bases unmatched to any gene: 8. Germline CDR1 and CDR2: MNHEY and SMNVEV (reference sequence). The CDR3 runs to 17 residues. In addition, the sample was reused for a study of human thymus T cells. That report adds: Healthy Finnish infants undergoing corrective surgery for congenital heart defects were used as donors. Gene usage for V and J segments appeared biased in thymic and blood repertoires. Related research examined unrelated individuals and reported that their thymic repertoires overlapped highly.

The source is a boy in the first two years of life with a congenital heart defect. The chain recombines TRBV27 with TRBJ2-2, with TRBD1 matching 9 bases. Sequencing used thymocytes. In nucleotides, the CDR3 is TGTGCCAGCAGTTTGGGGATGGACAGGGGCTACACCGGGGAGCTGTTTTTT. This gives the protein CASSLGMDRGYTGELFF.